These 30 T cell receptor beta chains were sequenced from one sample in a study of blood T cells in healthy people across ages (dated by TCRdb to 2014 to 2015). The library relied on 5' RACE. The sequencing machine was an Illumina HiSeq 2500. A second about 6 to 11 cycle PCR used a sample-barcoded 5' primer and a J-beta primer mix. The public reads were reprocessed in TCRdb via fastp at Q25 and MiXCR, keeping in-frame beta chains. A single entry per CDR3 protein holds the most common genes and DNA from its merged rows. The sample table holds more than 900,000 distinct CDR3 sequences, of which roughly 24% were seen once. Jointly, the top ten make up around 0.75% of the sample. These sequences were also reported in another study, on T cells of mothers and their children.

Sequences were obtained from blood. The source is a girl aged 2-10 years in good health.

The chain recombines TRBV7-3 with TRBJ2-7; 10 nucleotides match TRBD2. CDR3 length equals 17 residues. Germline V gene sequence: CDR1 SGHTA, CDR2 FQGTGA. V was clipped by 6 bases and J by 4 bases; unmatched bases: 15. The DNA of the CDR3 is TGTGCCAGCAGTCCCGTCGGTGGGGCTAGCGGGAGTTACGAGCAGTACTTC. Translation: CASSPVGGASGSYEQYF.

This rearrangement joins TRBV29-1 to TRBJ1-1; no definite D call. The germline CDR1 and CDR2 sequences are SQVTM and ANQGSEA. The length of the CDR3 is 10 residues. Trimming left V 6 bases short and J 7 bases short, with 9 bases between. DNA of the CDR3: TGCAGCGTCACGACCCTTGAAGCTTTCTTT. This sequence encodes CSVTTLEAFF.

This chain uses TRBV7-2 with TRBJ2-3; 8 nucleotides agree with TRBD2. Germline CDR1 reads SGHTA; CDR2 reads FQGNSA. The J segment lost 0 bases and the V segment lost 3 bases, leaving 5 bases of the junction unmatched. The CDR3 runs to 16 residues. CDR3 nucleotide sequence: TGTGCCAGCAGCTTGAGCGGGGGCCGGAGCACAGATACGCAGTATTTT. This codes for CASSLSGGRSTDTQYF.

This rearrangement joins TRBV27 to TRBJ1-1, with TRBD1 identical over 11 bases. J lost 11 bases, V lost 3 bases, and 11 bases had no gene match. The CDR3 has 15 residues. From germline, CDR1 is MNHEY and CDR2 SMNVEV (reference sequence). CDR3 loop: CASSFVRDRGLEAFF. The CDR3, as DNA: TGTGCCAGCAGTTTCGTCCGGGACAGGGGGTTGGAGGCTTTCTTT.

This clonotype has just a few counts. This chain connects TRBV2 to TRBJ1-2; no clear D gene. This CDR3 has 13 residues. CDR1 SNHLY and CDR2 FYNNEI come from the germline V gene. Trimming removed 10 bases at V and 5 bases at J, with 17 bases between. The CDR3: CATRKTEIYGYTF. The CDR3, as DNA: TGTGCCACCCGAAAGACTGAGATTTATGGCTACACCTTC.

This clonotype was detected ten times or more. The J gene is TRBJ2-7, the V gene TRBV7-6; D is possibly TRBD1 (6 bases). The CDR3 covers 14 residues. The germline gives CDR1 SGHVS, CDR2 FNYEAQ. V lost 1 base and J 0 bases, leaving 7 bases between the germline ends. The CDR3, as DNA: TGTGCCAGCAGCTTAGGGGACAACTCCTACGAGCAGTACTTC. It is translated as CASSLGDNSYEQYF.

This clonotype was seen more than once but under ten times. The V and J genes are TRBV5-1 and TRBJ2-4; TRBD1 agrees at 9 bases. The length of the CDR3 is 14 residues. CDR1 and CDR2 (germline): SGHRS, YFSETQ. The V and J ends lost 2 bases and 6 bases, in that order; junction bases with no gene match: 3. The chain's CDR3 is CASSLGTGRNIQYF. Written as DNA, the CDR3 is TGCGCCAGCAGCTTAGGGACAGGGAGAAACATTCAGTACTTC.

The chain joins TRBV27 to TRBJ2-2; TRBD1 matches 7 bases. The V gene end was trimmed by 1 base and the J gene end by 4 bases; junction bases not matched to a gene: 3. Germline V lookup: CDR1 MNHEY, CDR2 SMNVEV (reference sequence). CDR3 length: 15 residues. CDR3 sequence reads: CASSLFRGSTGELFF. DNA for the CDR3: TGTGCCAGCAGTTTATTCAGGGGGTCCACCGGGGAGCTGTTTTTT.

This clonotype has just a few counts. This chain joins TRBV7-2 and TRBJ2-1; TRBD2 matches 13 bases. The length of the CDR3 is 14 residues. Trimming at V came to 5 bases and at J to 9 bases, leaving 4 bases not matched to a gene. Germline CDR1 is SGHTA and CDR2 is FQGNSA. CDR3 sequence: CASSVRTSGSEQFF. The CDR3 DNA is TGTGCCAGCAGCGTCCGGACTAGCGGGAGTGAGCAGTTCTTC.

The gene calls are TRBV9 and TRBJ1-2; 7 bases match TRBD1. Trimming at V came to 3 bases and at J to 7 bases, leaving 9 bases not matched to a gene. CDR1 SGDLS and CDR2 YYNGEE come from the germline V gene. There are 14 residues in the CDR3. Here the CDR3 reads CASSAQDREGGYTF. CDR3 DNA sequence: TGTGCCAGCAGCGCCCAAGACAGGGAAGGTGGCTACACCTTC.

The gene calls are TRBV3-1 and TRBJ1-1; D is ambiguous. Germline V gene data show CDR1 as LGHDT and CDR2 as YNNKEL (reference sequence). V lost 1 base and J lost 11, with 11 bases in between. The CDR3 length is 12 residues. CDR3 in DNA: TGTGCCAGCAGCCAAGCCCCCACCTTGGCTTTCTTT. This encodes CASSQAPTLAFF.

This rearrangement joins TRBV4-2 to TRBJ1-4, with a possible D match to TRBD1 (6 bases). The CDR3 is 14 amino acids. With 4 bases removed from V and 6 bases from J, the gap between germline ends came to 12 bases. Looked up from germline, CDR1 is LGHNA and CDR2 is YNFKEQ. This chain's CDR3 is CASSRISGDEKLFF. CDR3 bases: TGTGCCAGCAGCCGAATTTCAGGGGATGAAAAACTGTTTTTT.

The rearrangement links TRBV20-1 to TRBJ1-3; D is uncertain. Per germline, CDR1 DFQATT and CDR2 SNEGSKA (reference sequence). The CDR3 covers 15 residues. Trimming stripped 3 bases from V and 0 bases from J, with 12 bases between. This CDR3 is CSASYFRSSGNTIYF. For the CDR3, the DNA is TGCAGTGCTAGTTACTTCCGAAGCTCTGGAAACACCATATATTTT.

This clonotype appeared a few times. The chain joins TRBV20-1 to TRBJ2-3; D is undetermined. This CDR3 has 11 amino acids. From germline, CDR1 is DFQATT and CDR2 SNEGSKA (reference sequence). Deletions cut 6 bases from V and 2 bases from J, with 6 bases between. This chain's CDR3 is CSATPTDTQYF. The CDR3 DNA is TGCAGTGCCACGCCCACAGATACGCAGTATTTT.

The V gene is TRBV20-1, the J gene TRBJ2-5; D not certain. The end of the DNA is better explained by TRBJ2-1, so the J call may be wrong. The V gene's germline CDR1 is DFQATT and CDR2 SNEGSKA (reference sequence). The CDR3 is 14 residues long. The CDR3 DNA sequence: TGCAGTGCTAGAGATCTTGACTCAAACAATGAGCAGTTCTTC. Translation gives CSARDLDSNNEQFF.

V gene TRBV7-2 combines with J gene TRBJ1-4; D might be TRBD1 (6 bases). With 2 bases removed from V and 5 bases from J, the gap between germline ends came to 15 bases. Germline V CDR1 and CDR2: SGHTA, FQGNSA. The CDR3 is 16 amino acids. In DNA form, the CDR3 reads TGTGCCAGCAGCTTACTCCGGACAGCCATAAATGAAAAACTGTTTTTT. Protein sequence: CASSLLRTAINEKLFF.

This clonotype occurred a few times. DNA for the CDR3: TGTGCCAGCAGTACTCAGACACCCAGCACAGATACGCAGTATTTT. This codes for CASSTQTPSTDTQYF. This chain links TRBV28 with TRBJ2-3; D unclear. The V end was cut by 5 bases, the J end by 0 bases, with 12 bases between. Germline CDR1 reads MDHEN; CDR2 reads SYDVKM. The CDR3 runs to 15 residues.

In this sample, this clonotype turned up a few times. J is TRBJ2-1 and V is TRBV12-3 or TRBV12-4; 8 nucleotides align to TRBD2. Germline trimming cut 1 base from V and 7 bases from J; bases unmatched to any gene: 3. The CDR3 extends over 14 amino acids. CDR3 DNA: TGTGCCAGCAGTTTAGGACTAGCGTGGAATGAGCAGTTCTTC. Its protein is CASSLGLAWNEQFF.

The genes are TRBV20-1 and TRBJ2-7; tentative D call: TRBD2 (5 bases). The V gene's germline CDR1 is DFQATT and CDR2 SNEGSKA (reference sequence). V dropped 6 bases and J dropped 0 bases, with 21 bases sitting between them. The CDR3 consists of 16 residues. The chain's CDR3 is CSAPQRGGGFSYEQYF. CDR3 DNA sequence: TGCAGTGCCCCACAACGCGGAGGCGGATTCTCCTACGAGCAGTACTTC.

The CDR3 DNA reads TGTGCCAGCAGTTACGGGACAGGGCAGTACTTC. This translates into CASSYGTGQYF. The V call is TRBV6-5, the J call TRBJ2-5; the match to TRBD1 covers 9 bases. This CDR3 spans 11 amino acids. Germline values: CDR1 MNHEY, CDR2 SVGAGI. Germline trimming cut 2 bases from V and 11 bases from J; bases unmatched to any gene: 0.

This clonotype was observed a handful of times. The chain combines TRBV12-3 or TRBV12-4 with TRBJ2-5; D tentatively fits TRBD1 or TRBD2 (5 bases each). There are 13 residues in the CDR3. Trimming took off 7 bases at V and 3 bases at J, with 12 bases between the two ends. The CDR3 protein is CASKRGPEETQYF. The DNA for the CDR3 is TGTGCCAGCAAAAGGGGACCTGAAGAGACCCAGTACTTC.

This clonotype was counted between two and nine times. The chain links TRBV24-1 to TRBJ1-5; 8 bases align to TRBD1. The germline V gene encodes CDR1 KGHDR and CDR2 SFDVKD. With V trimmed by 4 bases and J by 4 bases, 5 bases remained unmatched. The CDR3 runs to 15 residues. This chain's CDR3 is CATSEDDRGNQPQHF. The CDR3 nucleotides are TGTGCCACCAGTGAGGATGACAGGGGAAATCAGCCCCAGCATTTT.

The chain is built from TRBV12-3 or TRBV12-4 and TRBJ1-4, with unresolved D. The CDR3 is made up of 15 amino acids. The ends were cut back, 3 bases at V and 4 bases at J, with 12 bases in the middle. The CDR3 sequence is CASSFGNSFNEKLFF. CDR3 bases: TGTGCCAGCAGTTTTGGGAACAGTTTTAATGAAAAACTGTTTTTT.

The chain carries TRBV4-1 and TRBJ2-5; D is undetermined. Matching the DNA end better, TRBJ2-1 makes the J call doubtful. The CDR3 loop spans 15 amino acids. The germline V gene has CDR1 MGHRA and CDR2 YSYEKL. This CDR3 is CASSTMGWKLNEQFF. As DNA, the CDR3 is TGCGCCAGCAGCACCATGGGTTGGAAGTTGAATGAGCAGTTCTTC.

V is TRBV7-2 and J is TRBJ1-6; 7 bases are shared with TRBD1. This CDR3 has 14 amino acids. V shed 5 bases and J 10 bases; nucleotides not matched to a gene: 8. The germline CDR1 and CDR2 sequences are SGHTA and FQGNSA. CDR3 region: CASSRRDRKSPLHF. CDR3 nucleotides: TGTGCCAGCAGCCGTCGGGACAGAAAGTCACCCCTCCACTTT.

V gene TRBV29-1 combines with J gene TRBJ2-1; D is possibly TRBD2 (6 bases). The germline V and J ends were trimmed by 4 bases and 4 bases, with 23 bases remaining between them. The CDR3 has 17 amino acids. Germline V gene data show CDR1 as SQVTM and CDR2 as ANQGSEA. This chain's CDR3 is CSVAGPSVAVSYNEQFF. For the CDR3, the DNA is TGCAGCGTTGCAGGCCCATCCGTAGCGGTTTCTTACAATGAGCAGTTCTTC.

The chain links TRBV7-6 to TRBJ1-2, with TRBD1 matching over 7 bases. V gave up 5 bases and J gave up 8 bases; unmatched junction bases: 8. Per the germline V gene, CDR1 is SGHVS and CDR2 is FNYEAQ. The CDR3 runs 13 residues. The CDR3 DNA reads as TGTGCCAGCAGCGAGACAGGGTTTTTGGGCTACACCTTC. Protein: CASSETGFLGYTF. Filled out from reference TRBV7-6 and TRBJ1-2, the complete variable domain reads GAGVSQSPRYKVTKRGQDVALRCDPISGHVSLYWYRQALGQGPEFLTYFNYEAQQDKSGLPNDRFSAERPEGSISTLTIQRTEQRDSAMYRCASSETGFLGYTFGSGTRLTVV.

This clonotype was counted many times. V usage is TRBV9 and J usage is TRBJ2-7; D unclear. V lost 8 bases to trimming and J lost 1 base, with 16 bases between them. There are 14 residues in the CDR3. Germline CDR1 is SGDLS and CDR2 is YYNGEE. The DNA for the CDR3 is TGTGCCAGTCCTGGACCTTACTGGTCCTACGAGCAGTACTTC. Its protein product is CASPGPYWSYEQYF.

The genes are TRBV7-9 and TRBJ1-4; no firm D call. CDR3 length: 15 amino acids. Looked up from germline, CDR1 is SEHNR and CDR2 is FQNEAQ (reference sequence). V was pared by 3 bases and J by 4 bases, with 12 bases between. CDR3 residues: CASSLVAANNEKLFF. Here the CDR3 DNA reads TGTGCCAGCAGCTTGGTGGCAGCAAATAATGAAAAACTGTTTTTT.

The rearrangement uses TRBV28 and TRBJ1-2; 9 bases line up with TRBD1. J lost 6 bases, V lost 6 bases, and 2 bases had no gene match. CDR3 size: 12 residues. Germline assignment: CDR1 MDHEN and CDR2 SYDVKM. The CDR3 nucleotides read TGTGCCAGCAGGGGGGACAGGGATGGCTACACCTTC. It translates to CASRGDRDGYTF.